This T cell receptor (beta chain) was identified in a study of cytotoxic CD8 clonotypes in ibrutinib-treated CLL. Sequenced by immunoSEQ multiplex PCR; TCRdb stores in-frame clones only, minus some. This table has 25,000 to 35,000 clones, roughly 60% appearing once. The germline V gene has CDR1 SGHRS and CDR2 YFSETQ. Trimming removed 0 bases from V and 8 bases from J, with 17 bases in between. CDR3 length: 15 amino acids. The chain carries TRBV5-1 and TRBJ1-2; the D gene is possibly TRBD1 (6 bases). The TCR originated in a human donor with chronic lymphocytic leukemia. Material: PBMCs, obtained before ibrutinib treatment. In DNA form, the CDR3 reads TGCGCCAGCAGCTTGGATGGCTGGGGGGCGGAGGGCTACACCTTC. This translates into CASSLDGWGAEGYTF. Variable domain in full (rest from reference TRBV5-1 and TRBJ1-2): KAGVTQTPRYLIKTRGQQVTLSCSPISGHRSVSWYQQTPGQGLQFLFEYFSETQRNKGNFPGRFSGRQFSNSRSEMNVSTLELGDSALYLCASSLDGWGAEGYTFGSGTRLTVV.